This record concerns one T cell receptor beta chain sequence. The target of this receptor is not known. No per-base quality is available; no much larger clone lies one base away. This specimen comes from a study of blood T cell repertoires in COVID-19 (dated by TCRdb to about 2020). About the full investigation: The collaborator samples originated in the United States, Italy and Spain and spanned the acute and convalescent phases of COVID-19. Where available, HLA class I and class II types were obtained from metadata supplied by the sample provider rather than from assay-based typing. The sample metadata nearly always contained a de-identified subject ID, COVID-19 status, age in years and sex. The material from the prospective study consisted of cDNA or gDNA derived from T cells, B-cell-depleted T cells, or PBMCs. The repertoires were made available in a free public database intended to serve as a resource for research on the immune response to SARS-CoV-2. Deeply sampled blood TCRbeta repertoires from subjects exposed to, actively infected with, or recovered from COVID-19 were included in the dataset. The samples were drawn from two sources: the first 160 participants of the ongoing ImmuneRACE study, and 1,200 or so subjects contributed by 6 global collaborators.

The CDR3 starts with the cysteine, ends with the phenylalanine, and has 15 residues. Only CDR3 DNA is held: 45 bases, read in frame from base 1. Between the V and J ends, shortened by 2 bases and 2 bases respectively, the junction contains 12 bases. The germline V gene encodes CDR1 KGHSH and CDR2 LQKENI. Paper-wide results and their limitations: How much clinical and demographic metadata was included differed by source and by participant, and the metadata was provided uncurated.

The immunoSEQ Assay, a bias-controlled multiplex PCR, was used to amplify TCRbeta CDR3 regions from genomic DNA. The original pipeline was this. Within the assay, amplification of reference gene primers was used to estimate how many nucleated cells each sample contained. To quantify the absolute abundance of each unique TCRbeta CDR3 rearrangement, sequence reads were collapsed and filtered. For each sample, productive Simpson clonality was calculated by taking the square root of Simpson's diversity index across productive rearrangements. TCRdb obtained this table from immuneACCESS and retained in-frame rearrangements with V and J assigned. These tables miss some clones; where compared with another copy, unresolved V genes account for less than half of the shortfall, and the remainder is unexplained. V, J and clone size are those of that table, while D and trimming were read from the DNA. Within this sample are roughly 180,000 clones, with approximately 86% of them counted one time only. 8% to 11% of the sample is held by the ten biggest clonotypes.

The collaborating institutions used their own protocols to collect whole blood in K2EDTA tubes. For TCRbeta analysis, collaborators shipped samples as frozen whole blood, isolated PBMCs, or DNA extracted from either of those sample types. The chain is assembled from TRBV18 and TRBJ1-1, and possibly TRBD1, on 5 matching bases. Sequencing was performed on peripheral blood. This receptor was taken from a woman older than 75 with active or convalescent COVID-19. The encoded CDR3 is CASSPTQGSNTEAFF. The DNA sequence reads TGTGCCAGCTCACCAACCCAGGGTAGTAACACTGAAGCTTTCTTT.